The clone carrying this T cell receptor (beta chain) was counted many times. TCRdb recomputed calls from the 5' RACE reads with MiXCR, one row per CDR3 protein. The top ten hold roughly 15% of the sample, which has around 250,000 distinct CDR3 sequences, around 6.5% seen once. This record belongs to a study of identical twins. The CDR3 sequence is 12 residues long. V lost 3 bases and J 3 bases, leaving 6 bases between the germline ends. This sample also belongs to another study, concerning T cells expressing NK-cell markers.

This sequence joins TRBV12-3 or TRBV12-4 and TRBJ2-7; D unresolved. Sequenced sample: CD8+ T cells sorted from blood. This TCR was sampled from a woman under 30 in good health. CDR3 bases: TGTGCCAGCAGTTTGATGATCTACGAGCAGTACTTC. Translated: CASSLMIYEQYF.